Below, 17 T cell receptor beta chains from the same sample are listed, as sequenced in a study of T cell responses to AZD1222 COVID-19 vaccine. Data came from immunoSEQ multiplex PCR; TCRdb stores just in-frame clones and leaves some out. The table records about 130,000 clones, about 93% of them present only once. Sequenced material: peripheral blood, taken 28 days after the second AZD1222 dose. These receptors originate from an adult who received the AZD1222 COVID-19 vaccine.

The V and J genes are TRBV7-3 and TRBJ1-1; the D is unclear. Between the trimmed V and J ends, which lost 2 bases and 0 bases, there was a span of 7 bases. The V gene's germline CDR1 is SGHTA and CDR2 FQGTGA. The CDR3 extends over 14 amino acids. The CDR3 DNA sequence: TGTGCCAGCAGCTTATCGGCAATGAACACTGAAGCTTTCTTT. It encodes CASSLSAMNTEAFF.

This clone was seen only once. The chain is built from TRBV24-1 and TRBJ2-5; 7 nucleotides agree with TRBD2. The V gene's germline CDR1 is KGHDR and CDR2 SFDVKD. The CDR3 loop spans 17 amino acids. With 3 bases clipped from V and 7 bases from J, the junction kept 16 bases outside the gene matches. CDR3 sequence reads: CATSDPGSSGALRTQYF. In DNA, the CDR3 is TGTGCCACCAGTGATCCCGGGAGCAGCGGGGCCTTAAGGACCCAGTACTTC.

The V and J genes are TRBV5-1 and TRBJ2-3; no reliable D call. Trimming took off 0 bases at V and 6 bases at J, with 14 bases between the two ends. Germline values: CDR1 SGHRS, CDR2 YFSETQ. This CDR3 is 15 amino acids long. The CDR3 protein is CASSLDLNTMDTQYF. CDR3 nucleotides: TGCGCCAGCAGCTTGGATCTAAATACCATGGATACGCAGTATTTT.

This sequence joins TRBV7-2 and TRBJ2-3; either TRBD1 or TRBD2 may supply D (5 bases each). CDR3 size: 17 residues. The V gene's germline CDR1 is SGHTA and CDR2 FQGNSA. The V gene lost 4 bases and the J gene lost 3 bases, with 20 bases spanning the gap. Here the CDR3 reads CASSSAGRASGTDTQYF. CDR3 coding DNA: TGTGCCAGCAGCTCTGCGGGCCGGGCATCAGGGACAGATACGCAGTATTTT.

The rearrangement joins TRBV6-1 to TRBJ2-7; 9 positions match TRBD1. V shed 1 base, J shed 3 bases, and the junction held 4 bases outside the gene matches. This CDR3 is built from 15 residues. Germline loops: CDR1 MNHNS, CDR2 SASEGT. The CDR3 protein is CASSEEETGGYEQYF. The CDR3 nucleotides are TGTGCCAGCAGTGAAGAGGAGACAGGGGGCTACGAGCAGTACTTC.

The chain employs TRBV7-3 and TRBJ2-3; D possibly uses TRBD1 or TRBD2 (5 bases each). V lost 5 bases and J 0 bases, leaving 12 bases between the germline ends. Germline-derived CDR1 and CDR2 are SGHTA and FQGTGA. The CDR3 sequence is 15 residues long. The CDR3 bases are TGTGCCAGCAGCCACGGGGCCCAAAGCACAGATACGCAGTATTTT. Its protein is CASSHGAQSTDTQYF.

The V and J genes are TRBV5-1 and TRBJ2-1; tentative D call: TRBD1 (5 bases). The germline CDR1 and CDR2 sequences are SGHRS and YFSETQ. The CDR3 runs 15 residues. Deletions cut 6 bases from V and 0 bases from J, with 13 bases between. The CDR3: CASKTGLSSYNEQFF. The CDR3 DNA reads as TGCGCCAGCAAAACAGGCCTAAGCTCCTACAATGAGCAGTTCTTC.

The rearrangement links TRBV30 to TRBJ1-5; D gene unclear. Germline CDR1 reads GTSNPN; CDR2 reads SVGIG (reference sequence). Trimming pared 3 bases from V and 3 bases from J, leaving 18 bases between. The CDR3 sequence is 16 residues long. The CDR3 reads CAWRQKGGGHNQPQHF. Written as DNA, the CDR3 is TGTGCCTGGAGACAAAAGGGCGGAGGGCACAATCAGCCCCAGCATTTT.

The rearrangement links TRBV6-2 or TRBV6-3 to TRBJ2-5, with D possibly being TRBD1 or TRBD2 (5 bases each). The CDR3 length is 14 residues. Trimming cost V 7 bases and J 5 bases, with 17 bases left between them. Germline-derived CDR1 and CDR2 are MNHEY and SVGEGT. The CDR3 nucleotides are TGTGCCAGCACCCCTCGAGGGGCGTGGGAGACCCAGTACTTC. It specifies CASTPRGAWETQYF.

The J gene is TRBJ1-2, the V gene TRBV5-1; D possibly corresponds to TRBD1 (5 bases). This CDR3 spans 16 amino acids. The ends were cut back, 0 bases at V and 3 bases at J, with 15 bases in the middle. CDR1 SGHRS and CDR2 YFSETQ come from the germline V gene. The CDR3 loop reads CASSLGAPGQDYGYTF. As DNA, the CDR3 is TGCGCCAGCAGCTTGGGGGCCCCCGGACAAGACTATGGCTACACCTTC.

This chain connects TRBV11-2 to TRBJ2-1; maybe TRBD1 (6 bases). This CDR3 contains 13 residues. V was shortened by 4 bases and J by 9 bases, with 13 bases between the two germline ends. Germline values: CDR1 SGHAT, CDR2 FQNNGV. CDR3 amino acids: CASSSSLQGEQFF. The CDR3 coding sequence is TGTGCCAGCAGCTCTTCTTTACAGGGTGAGCAGTTCTTC.

This chain joins TRBV10-1 and TRBJ1-3; 7 bases align to TRBD1. Looked up from germline, CDR1 is WNHNN and CDR2 is SYGVQD (reference sequence). CDR3 size: 13 residues. J lost 4 bases, V lost 6 bases, and 3 bases had no gene match. Here the CDR3 reads CASRGTEGNTIYF. CDR3 DNA sequence: TGCGCCAGCAGGGGGACAGAAGGAAACACCATATATTTT.

Points on this clone: The CDR3 does not end in the conserved phenylalanine or tryptophan, so this is likely a read error. Because the CDR3's place on the DNA is in doubt, the DNA is left out and the CDR3 is given as listed by TCRdb. V is TRBV2 and J is TRBJ1-2; the D call of TRBD1 is as the table states it, not checked on the DNA. The CDR3 sequence runs 14 residues, both termini included. Germline values: CDR1 SNHLY, CDR2 FYNNEI. CDR3 amino acids: CASSEALRGQYNPS.

This chain uses TRBV6-1 with TRBJ1-3, with TRBD1 matching 9 bases. J was trimmed by 3 bases and V by 3 bases; bases with no gene match: 3. There are 15 residues in the CDR3. Germline V gene data show CDR1 as MNHNS and CDR2 as SASEGT. In nucleotides, the CDR3 is TGTGCCAGCAGTGACGACAGGGGGTTTGGAAACACCATATATTTT. This encodes CASSDDRGFGNTIYF.

The CDR3 here is CASSSTGLAPSTDTQYF. DNA of the CDR3: TGTGCCAGCAGCTCAACGGGACTAGCGCCTAGCACAGATACGCAGTATTTT. V is TRBV7-9 and J is TRBJ2-3; 10 nucleotides agree with TRBD2. The CDR3 covers 17 residues. The germline V gene encodes CDR1 SEHNR and CDR2 FQNEAQ (reference sequence). The V gene end was trimmed by 4 bases and the J gene end by 0 bases; junction bases not matched to a gene: 7.

This chain joins TRBV30 and TRBJ1-2; 7 nucleotides agree with TRBD1. Trimming removed 8 bases from V and 2 bases from J; junction bases left unmatched: 11. The CDR3 loop spans 14 amino acids. Germline V gene data show CDR1 as GTSNPN and CDR2 as SVGIG (reference sequence). The CDR3 spells CARTRHRGNYGYTF. The CDR3 coding sequence is TGTGCCCGAACGCGGCACAGGGGCAACTATGGCTACACCTTC.

The J gene is TRBJ1-2, the V gene TRBV19, with D maybe TRBD1 (5 bases). The CDR3 is made up of 13 amino acids. Per germline, CDR1 LNHDA and CDR2 SQIVND (reference sequence). The V end was cut by 5 bases, the J end by 4 bases, with 11 bases between. The CDR3: CASSDSEFYGYTF. CDR3 sequence (DNA): TGTGCCAGTAGTGACAGTGAATTCTATGGCTACACCTTC.